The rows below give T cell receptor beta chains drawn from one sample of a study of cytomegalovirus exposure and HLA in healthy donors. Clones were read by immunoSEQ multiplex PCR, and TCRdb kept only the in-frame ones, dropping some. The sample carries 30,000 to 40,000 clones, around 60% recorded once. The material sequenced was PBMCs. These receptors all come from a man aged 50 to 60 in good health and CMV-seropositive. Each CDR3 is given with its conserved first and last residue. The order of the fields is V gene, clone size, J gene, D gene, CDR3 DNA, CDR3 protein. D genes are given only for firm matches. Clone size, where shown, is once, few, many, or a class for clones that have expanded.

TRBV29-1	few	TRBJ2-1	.	TGCAGCGTTGAAGATATCGGCGGGCCCTCCTACAATGAGCAGTTCTTC	CSVEDIGGPSYNEQFF
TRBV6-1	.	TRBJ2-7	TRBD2	TGTGCCAGCAGTGAAATAGCGGGAGAGGACGAGCAGTACTTC	CASSEIAGEDEQYF
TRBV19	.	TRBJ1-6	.	TGTGCCAGTAGGGGGGGGTCTTCACCCCTCCACTTT	CASRGGSSPLHF
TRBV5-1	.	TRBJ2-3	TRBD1	TGCGCCAGCCAAACAGGGGACACAGATACGCAGTATTTT	CASQTGDTDTQYF
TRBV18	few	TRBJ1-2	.	TGTGCCAGCTCATTGGGAGCTAACTATGGCTACACCTTC	CASSLGANYGYTF
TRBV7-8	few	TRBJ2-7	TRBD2	TGTGCCAGGCCCCGGGAGGGATGGATCTACGAGCAGTACTTC	CARPREGWIYEQYF
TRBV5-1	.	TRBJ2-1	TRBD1	TGCGCCAGCAGCGTCGACAGGGAATACAATGAGCAGTTCTTC	CASSVDREYNEQFF
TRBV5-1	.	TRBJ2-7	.	TGCGCCAGCAGCCAGGGTTACGAGCAGTACTTC	CASSQGYEQYF
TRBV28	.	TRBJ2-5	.	TGTGCCACCACACGGTCAGCGGCAGCACAAGAGACCCAGTACTTC	CATTRSAAAQETQYF
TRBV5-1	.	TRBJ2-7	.	TGCGCCAGCAGCTTGGTGGGCCGACAGGTCTACGAGCAGTACTTC	CASSLVGRQVYEQYF
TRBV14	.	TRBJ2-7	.	TGTGCCAGCAGCCCATTATCGGAGGCCGAATACGAGCAGTACTTC	CASSPLSEAEYEQYF
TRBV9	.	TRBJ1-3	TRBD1	TGTGCCAGCAGCGTAAAAGGGGGCGCAGGAAACACCATATATTTT	CASSVKGGAGNTIYF
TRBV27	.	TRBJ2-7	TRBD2	TGTGCCAGCAGAGCGGGGGGTTTTTACGAGCAGTACTTC	CASRAGGFYEQYF
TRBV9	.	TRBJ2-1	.	TGTGCCAGCAGCGTAGGACAGGCCATCAATGAGCAGTTCTTC	CASSVGQAINEQFF
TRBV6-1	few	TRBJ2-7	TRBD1	TGTGCCAGCAGTGAAGGACAGGGTCCCAACGAGCAGTACTTC	CASSEGQGPNEQYF
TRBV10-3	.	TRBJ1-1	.	TGTGCCATCAGTGAGAGCGGGGGTGAAGCTTTCTTT	CAISESGGEAFF
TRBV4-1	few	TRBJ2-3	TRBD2	TGCGCCAGCAGCACGACTAGCGCTACGCAGTATTTT	CASSTTSATQYF
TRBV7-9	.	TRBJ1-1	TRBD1	TGTGCCAGCAGCGAGGGACAGACGATGAACACTGAAGCTTTCTTT	CASSEGQTMNTEAFF
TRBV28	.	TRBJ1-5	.	TGTGCCAGCAGTTGGCAGGGAAATCAGCCCCAGCATTTT	CASSWQGNQPQHF
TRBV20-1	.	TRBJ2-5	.	TGCAGTGCTAGGTCTCAAGAGACCCAGTACTTC	CSARSQETQYF
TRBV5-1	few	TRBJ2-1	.	TGCGCCAGCAGCTTTGGGGGGAGCGACAATGAGCAGTTCTTC	CASSFGGSDNEQFF
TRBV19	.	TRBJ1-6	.	TGTGCCAGTATGGGCGGGAATTCACCCCTCCACTTT	CASMGGNSPLHF
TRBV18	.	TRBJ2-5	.	TGTGCCAGCTCACCACCCTACAGCCAAGAGACCCAGTACTTC	CASSPPYSQETQYF
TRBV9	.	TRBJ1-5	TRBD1	TGTGCCAGCAGCGCGACAGGGACAAGCAATCAGCCCCAGCATTTT	CASSATGTSNQPQHF
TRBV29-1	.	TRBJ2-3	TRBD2	TGCAGCGTTGAGCGGGGGGACACAGATACGCAGTATTTT	CSVERGDTDTQYF
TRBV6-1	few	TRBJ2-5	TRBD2	TGTGCCAGCAGTGAAGTCCGGGGGGGCCAAGAGACCCAGTACTTC	CASSEVRGGQETQYF
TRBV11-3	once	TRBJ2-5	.	TGTGCCAGCAGCGCACGGACAGAAGAAGAGACCCAGTACTTC	CASSARTEEETQYF
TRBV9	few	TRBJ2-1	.	TGTGCCAGCAGCCTGACCGGACTGGACTACAATGAGCAGTTCTTC	CASSLTGLDYNEQFF
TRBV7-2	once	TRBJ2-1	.	TGTGCCAGCAGCTTCGGGACTTCGACCTACAATGAGCAGTTCTTC	CASSFGTSTYNEQFF
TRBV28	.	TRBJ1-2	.	TGTGCCAGCAGTACTTCCGCGGCCAATACAGGGTCTCGTGGCTACACCTTC	CASSTSAANTGSRGYTF
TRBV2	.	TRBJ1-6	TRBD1	TGTGCCAGCACCCCGCCGGGACAGAGAAATTCACCCCTCCACTTT	CASTPPGQRNSPLHF
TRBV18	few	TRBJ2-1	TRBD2	TGTGCCAGCTCACAGTCGCCTAGCGGGGGAAACAATGAGCAGTTCTTC	CASSQSPSGGNNEQFF
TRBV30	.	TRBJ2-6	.	TGTGCCTGGAGTGTAAGGGGTTCTGGGGCCAACGTCCTGACTTTC	CAWSVRGSGANVLTF
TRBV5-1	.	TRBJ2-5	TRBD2	TGCGCCAGCAGCTCTATCACTAGCGACCAAGAGACCCAGTACTTC	CASSSITSDQETQYF
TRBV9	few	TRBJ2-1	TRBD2	TGTGCCAGCAGCAGGAGCGGGAGTTTTAGCTCCTACAATGAGCAGTTCTTC	CASSRSGSFSSYNEQFF
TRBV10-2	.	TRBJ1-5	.	TGCGCCAGCAGTGAGTCTATATACAATCAGCCCCAGCATTTT	CASSESIYNQPQHF
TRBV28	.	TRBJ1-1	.	TGTGCCAGCAGTTTACCAATGAACACTGAAGCTTTCTTT	CASSLPMNTEAFF
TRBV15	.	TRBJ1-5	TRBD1	TGTGCCACCAGCGATGGACAGGCTAGCAATCAGCCCCAGCATTTT	CATSDGQASNQPQHF
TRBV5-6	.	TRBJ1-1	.	TGTGCCAGCAGGACAGCTACAGGGAATACTGAAGCTTTCTTT	CASRTATGNTEAFF
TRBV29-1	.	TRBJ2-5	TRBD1	TGCAGCGTGGGACAGGGTAAGGAGACCCAGTACTTC	CSVGQGKETQYF
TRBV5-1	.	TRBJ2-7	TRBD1	TGCGCCAGCAGCACCACGACAGGGAACGAGCAGTACTTC	CASSTTTGNEQYF
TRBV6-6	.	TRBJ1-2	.	TGTGCCAGCAAATACGACAGCGATGGCTACACCTTC	CASKYDSDGYTF
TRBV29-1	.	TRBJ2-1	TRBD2	TGCAGCGTTGTAATAGCGGGAGTTGGGGAGCAGTTCTTC	CSVVIAGVGEQFF